This passage covers 13 T cell receptor beta chains from one sample sequenced in a study of OX40 agonist ivuxolimab in advanced cancers. The data were produced by immunoSEQ multiplex PCR, yet TCRdb's version contains in-frame clones alone and is incomplete. The sample holds approximately 80,000 clones; around 85% are singletons and the top ten take about 0.6%. This material consisted of CD4+ or CD8+ T cells sorted from blood, taken in a trial of the OX40 agonist ivuxolimab. These receptors came from an adult with an advanced solid tumor such as melanoma, head and neck, liver or kidney cancer.

V gene TRBV5-1 combines with J gene TRBJ1-1; D gene unclear. The CDR3 spans 13 residues. Germline V CDR1 and CDR2: SGHRS, YFSETQ. V dropped 0 bases and J dropped 3 bases, with 6 bases sitting between them. CDR3 sequence reads: CASSLAGDTEAFF. CDR3 sequence (DNA): TGCGCCAGCAGCTTGGCCGGGGACACTGAAGCTTTCTTT.

This clone occurred a few times. The genes are TRBV29-1 and TRBJ2-2; D is possibly TRBD1 (5 bases). This CDR3 has 13 residues. Germline CDR1 is SQVTM and CDR2 is ANQGSEA. The V end was cut by 5 bases, the J end by 5 bases, with 12 bases between. CDR3 sequence reads: CSVSQGLTGELFF. The CDR3 nucleotides are TGCAGCGTTAGCCAGGGTCTTACCGGGGAGCTGTTTTTT.

The V call is TRBV7-6, the J call TRBJ2-5, with D unclear. Germline lookup yields CDR1 SGHVS and CDR2 FNYEAQ. Between the trimmed V and J ends, which lost 1 base and 5 bases, there was a span of 8 bases. The CDR3 is 13 amino acids. The CDR3: CASSLVVGETQYF. Written as DNA, the CDR3 is TGTGCCAGCAGCTTAGTCGTTGGTGAGACCCAGTACTTC. Full variable domain (outside the CDR3, taken from reference TRBV7-6 and TRBJ2-5): GAGVSQSPRYKVTKRGQDVALRCDPISGHVSLYWYRQALGQGPEFLTYFNYEAQQDKSGLPNDRFSAERPEGSISTLTIQRTEQRDSAMYRCASSLVVGETQYFGPGTRLLVL.

This clone was picked up a small number of times. The chain is built from TRBV5-4 and TRBJ2-2, with D tentatively TRBD1 (7 bases). The CDR3 totals 15 residues. V lost 5 bases and J lost 4, with 15 bases in between. CDR1 SGHNT and CDR2 YYREEE come from the germline V gene (reference sequence). Here the CDR3 reads CASRKGARGTGELFF. The CDR3 DNA follows: TGTGCCAGCAGAAAGGGGGCGCGGGGCACCGGGGAGCTGTTTTTT.

The gene calls are TRBV19 and TRBJ2-3, with D possibly matching TRBD2 (6 bases). The CDR3 runs 12 residues. Per germline, CDR1 LNHDA and CDR2 SQIVND (reference sequence). The ends were cut back, 11 bases at V and 2 bases at J, with 11 bases in the middle. CDR3 DNA sequence: TGTGCCGCGGGACCTCACACAGATACGCAGTATTTT. Its translation is CAAGPHTDTQYF.

The chain carries TRBV27 and TRBJ2-1; D gene uncertain. The germline gives CDR1 MNHEY, CDR2 SMNVEV (reference sequence). The CDR3 is 14 amino acids. The ends were cut back, 4 bases at V and 6 bases at J, with 13 bases in the middle. The CDR3 nucleotides are TGTGCCAGCAGTTCCGTGGACGGAACCAATGAGCAGTTCTTC. Its protein product is CASSSVDGTNEQFF.

The chain uses TRBV19 and TRBJ2-1, with 10 bases lining up with TRBD2. Per germline, CDR1 LNHDA and CDR2 SQIVND (reference sequence). V was pared by 6 bases and J by 7 bases, with 9 bases of the junction left unmatched. The CDR3 totals 15 residues. CDR3 sequence (DNA): TGTGCCAGTAGACCGTTAGCGGGGGGCCATAATGAGCAGTTCTTC. This encodes CASRPLAGGHNEQFF.

This clone was seen only a few times. CDR3 region: CAWSPASSSGAQYF. In nucleotides, the CDR3 is TGTGCCTGGTCTCCGGCGTCTTCGAGCGGGGCGCAGTATTTT. The chain is built from TRBV30 and TRBJ2-3; 7 bases fit TRBD2. Germline V gives CDR1 GTSNPN, CDR2 SVGIG (reference sequence). Trimming removed 5 bases from V and 10 bases from J; junction bases left unmatched: 15. This CDR3 region has 14 residues.

This chain connects TRBV19 to TRBJ2-1; D is unclear. CDR3 length: 13 residues. Deletions cut 1 base from V and 6 bases from J, with 7 bases between. Germline CDR1 LNHDA, CDR2 SQIVND (reference sequence). For the CDR3, the DNA is TGTGCCAGTAGTATAGGACACCTCAATGAGCAGTTCTTC. It translates to CASSIGHLNEQFF.

The V and J genes are TRBV5-1 and TRBJ1-2; 9 bases align to TRBD1. Unmatched junction bases numbered 6, after V lost 2 bases and J lost 4 bases. CDR1 and CDR2 from the germline V gene are SGHRS and YFSETQ. The CDR3 sequence is 15 residues long. The CDR3 reads CASSFGTGQGYGYTF. The CDR3 nucleotides are TGCGCCAGCAGCTTCGGGACAGGGCAGGGCTATGGCTACACCTTC.

This clone was found a few times. The V and J genes are TRBV6-5 and TRBJ1-6; a weak D match, TRBD1 (5 bases). The CDR3 spans 14 residues. Trimming cost V 4 bases and J 7 bases, with 11 bases left between them. CDR1 and CDR2 (germline): MNHEY, SVGAGI. CDR3 sequence (DNA): TGTGCCAGCAGTTTGGACACAGTAAATTCACCCCTCCACTTT. Its protein is CASSLDTVNSPLHF.

This chain connects TRBV5-5 to TRBJ1-3; 11 nucleotides match TRBD1. The germline CDR1 and CDR2 sequences are SGHKS and YYEKEE (reference sequence). The CDR3 contains 16 residues. V shed 3 bases, J shed 0 bases, and the junction held 2 bases outside the gene matches. This CDR3 reads CASSWGQGDSGNTIYF. The CDR3 DNA sequence: TGTGCCAGCAGCTGGGGACAGGGGGACTCTGGAAACACCATATATTTT.

V usage is TRBV27 and J usage is TRBJ2-7; no definite D call. The CDR3 is made up of 14 amino acids. Looked up from germline, CDR1 is MNHEY and CDR2 is SMNVEV (reference sequence). Trimming removed 6 bases from V and 2 bases from J, with 14 bases in between. CDR3 coding DNA: TGTGCCAGCAGGCCACGCCCGGGTCCCTACGAGCAGTACTTC. Its translation: CASRPRPGPYEQYF.